This paragraph covers one T cell receptor (beta chain) sequence. This CDR3 comprises 14 residues. The J segment lost 3 bases and the V segment lost 6 bases, leaving 4 bases of the junction unmatched. CDR1 is SGHTA and CDR2 is FQGNSA in the germline V gene. PCR employed 60 Vbeta and 13 Jbeta primers. Clones were sequenced by immunoSEQ multiplex PCR, and TCRdb holds only the in-frame ones, with some missing. The sample spans 140,000 to 150,000 clones; the ten largest clones claim around 1.7%. The entry originates in a study of cytomegalovirus exposure and HLA in healthy donors. Input material: PBMCs. The chain has TRBV7-2 and TRBJ2-7; 11 nucleotides align to TRBD2. The sequence was collected from a woman aged 50 to 60 in good health and CMV-seronegative. The CDR3 region is CASSTGTSGYEQYF. In DNA, the CDR3 is TGTGCCAGCAGTACAGGGACTAGCGGCTACGAGCAGTACTTC.